This T cell receptor beta chain was sequenced during a study of response to subunit inactivated influenza vaccine. In TCRdb, the RT-PCR reads were re-called with MiXCR into one record per CDR3 protein. In the table there are over 800,000 distinct CDR3 sequences, around 20% of which are singletons. This CDR3 has 11 amino acids. Germline V gene sequence: CDR1 LGHNA, CDR2 YSLEER. V was shortened by 5 bases and J by 9 bases, with 8 bases between the two germline ends. Study-wide results and caveats: Each seasonal influenza vaccination, the authors suggested, recruits few new T cells.

Details on this clonotype: Its specificity is unknown.

This receptor was taken from a man aged 45 to 65 who received an inactivated influenza vaccine. This chain links TRBV4-3 with TRBJ2-1; possible D gene TRBD2, 5 bases. The sample consisted of PBMCs from blood, taken roughly 5 days after vaccination. CDR3 in amino acids: CASSVAIEQFF. CDR3 bases: TGCGCCAGCAGCGTAGCGATTGAGCAGTTCTTC.